The 30 T cell receptor beta chains in this list originate from one sample, sequenced in a study of blood T cell repertoires in COVID-19. Clones were sequenced by immunoSEQ multiplex PCR, and TCRdb holds only the in-frame ones, with some missing. The table includes hundreds of thousands of clones, roughly 79% detected once. Source material: peripheral blood. The receptors come from a woman of 80 years or more with acute or convalescent COVID-19.

This chain joins TRBV3-1 (or the pseudogene TRBV3-2) and TRBJ1-4, with TRBD1 as a possible D gene (6 bases). This CDR3 has 15 residues. The V gene lost 5 bases and the J gene lost 7 bases, with 17 bases spanning the gap. The germline CDR1 and CDR2 sequences are LGHDT and YNNKEL (reference sequence). Here the CDR3 DNA reads TGTGCCAGCAGCTCCATGATGGGACAATCTGAAAAACTGTTTTTT. Translated, it gives CASSSMMGQSEKLFF.

The CDR3 is CASSLMAGPDNEQFF. CDR3 DNA sequence: TGTGCCAGCAGCTTAATGGCGGGGCCAGACAATGAGCAGTTCTTC. The V call is TRBV7-3, the J call TRBJ2-1, with D possibly matching TRBD2 (6 bases). The V end was cut by 1 base, the J end by 5 bases, with 12 bases between. Germline lookup yields CDR1 SGHTA and CDR2 FQGTGA. This CDR3 has 15 amino acids.

CDR3 nucleotide sequence: TGCAGTGCTAGTGGACGGGTCAATCAGCCCCAGCATTTT. This gives the protein CSASGRVNQPQHF. The rearrangement links TRBV20-1 to TRBJ1-5; D call uncertain. This CDR3 spans 13 amino acids. V was pared by 3 bases and J by 3 bases, with 9 bases between. CDR1 and CDR2 (germline): DFQATT, SNEGSKA (reference sequence).

The chain combines TRBV11-2 with TRBJ2-5; TRBD2 matches 11 bases. The junction had 9 bases not matched to a gene; V was cut back by 4 bases and J by 5 bases. The CDR3 has 16 amino acids. Per germline, CDR1 SGHAT and CDR2 FQNNGV. CDR3 sequence: CASSSGTSGSMETQYF. The CDR3 region has the DNA TGTGCCAGCAGCTCGGGCACTAGCGGGAGTATGGAGACCCAGTACTTC.

The rearrangement joins TRBV7-3 to TRBJ2-1; 13 positions match TRBD2. CDR1 is SGHTA and CDR2 is FQGTGA in the germline V gene. V lost 5 bases and J lost 9; bases outside the gene matches: 16. This CDR3 is 18 amino acids long. CDR3 in DNA: TGTGCCAGCAGCCAGTGGGGGACTAGCGGGACGAGGGGCTCTGAGCAGTTCTTC. Protein sequence: CASSQWGTSGTRGSEQFF.

This sequence joins TRBV6-5 and TRBJ2-3; 10 bases are a match to TRBD2. The V and J ends lost 6 bases and 3 bases, in that order; junction bases with no gene match: 6. The length of the CDR3 is 15 residues. Per germline, CDR1 MNHEY and CDR2 SVGAGI. The CDR3 nucleotides read TGTGCCAGCAGGAGCGGGGGGGCCATTACAGATACGCAGTATTTT. Its protein is CASRSGGAITDTQYF.

This chain uses TRBV14 with TRBJ2-5; TRBD2 matches at 14 bases. The CDR3 runs 17 residues. V lost 4 bases to trimming and J lost 2 bases; unmatched junction nucleotides: 6. The germline V gene encodes CDR1 SGHDN and CDR2 FVKESK. CDR3 region: CASSPGRTSGGQETQYF. The CDR3 nucleotides are TGTGCCAGCAGCCCTGGTCGGACTAGCGGGGGGCAAGAGACCCAGTACTTC.

DNA for the CDR3: TGTGCCAGCAGCTTAGTAGTAGCGGGGGGCCGGGAGACCCAGTACTTC. Its translation: CASSLVVAGGRETQYF. The rearrangement links TRBV7-8 to TRBJ2-5; TRBD2 aligns across 10 bases. The V and J ends lost 1 base and 5 bases, in that order; junction bases with no gene match: 7. Germline loops: CDR1 SGHVS, CDR2 FQNEAQ. The CDR3 totals 16 residues.

V is TRBV5-1 and J is TRBJ2-5; 9 bases map to TRBD1. CDR3 size: 14 residues. Germline V gene sequence: CDR1 SGHRS, CDR2 YFSETQ. The trim removed 5 bases at V and 2 bases at J, leaving 4 bases unmatched. CDR3 protein: CASRDGTGQETQYF. Written as DNA, the CDR3 is TGCGCCAGCAGAGACGGGACAGGGCAAGAGACCCAGTACTTC.

The chain combines TRBV7-9 with TRBJ2-1; D is possibly TRBD2 (5 bases). Looked up from germline, CDR1 is SEHNR and CDR2 is FQNEAQ (reference sequence). The ends were cut back, 1 base at V and 6 bases at J, with 19 bases in the middle. CDR3 length equals 17 residues. CDR3 bases: TGTGCCAGCAGCTTAGGGCTGATCGTGGGAGAGGGCAATGAGCAGTTCTTC. Translating gives CASSLGLIVGEGNEQFF.

The V and J genes are TRBV1 and TRBJ2-3; the tabulated D call, TRBD2, remains unverified against the DNA. TRBV1 is an annotated pseudogene. This CDR3 is 18 amino acids long. CDR3 sequence (DNA): TGCACCAGCAGCCAAGGCACTGTAGCGGGAGTTAGCACAGATACGCAGTATTTT. Its translation is CTSSQGTVAGVSTDTQYF.

V and J are TRBV5-6 and TRBJ1-6; 7 nucleotides align to TRBD1. Germline V gives CDR1 SGHDT, CDR2 YYEEEE. This CDR3 comprises 16 residues. V lost 4 bases and J lost 0; bases outside the gene matches: 4. CDR3 loop: CASSMRQGSYNSPLHF. The DNA for the CDR3 is TGTGCCAGCAGCATGAGACAGGGCTCCTATAATTCACCCCTCCACTTT.

In nucleotides, the CDR3 is TGTGCCAGCAGCTTATACAGTATCAGCACAGATACGCAGTATTTT. It yields the protein CASSLYSISTDTQYF. The chain joins TRBV7-2 to TRBJ2-3; D is uncertain. Germline V gives CDR1 SGHTA, CDR2 FQGNSA. CDR3 size: 15 residues. V gave up 2 bases and J gave up 0 bases, with 9 bases separating them.

V gene TRBV28 combines with J gene TRBJ1-5; 8 positions match TRBD1. Germline V gene lookup returns CDR1 MDHEN and CDR2 SYDVKM. The CDR3 is made up of 14 amino acids. V gave up 6 bases and J gave up 6 bases; unmatched junction bases: 7. CDR3 sequence reads: CASRTGELVQPQHF. In nucleotides, the CDR3 is TGTGCCAGCAGGACAGGGGAGTTGGTTCAGCCCCAGCATTTT.

CDR3: CASRQYYGYTF. The CDR3 region has the DNA TGTGCCAGCAGACAATACTATGGCTACACCTTC. The rearrangement links TRBV12-3 or TRBV12-4 to TRBJ1-2; D not certain. V was shortened by 6 bases and J by 3 bases, with 5 bases between the two germline ends. CDR3 length: 11 residues.

The gene calls are TRBV5-1 and TRBJ2-3; 8 positions agree with TRBD2. The CDR3 has 16 residues. The germline gives CDR1 SGHRS, CDR2 YFSETQ. V gave up 7 bases and J gave up 1 base; unmatched junction bases: 11. DNA of the CDR3: TGCGCCAGCGAGCCGGGACTAGGAGGGGGCACAGATACGCAGTATTTT. Its protein is CASEPGLGGGTDTQYF.

This chain uses TRBV27 with TRBJ2-5, with unresolved D. Between the trimmed V and J ends, which lost 6 bases and 2 bases, there was a span of 4 bases. The CDR3 contains 11 residues. Germline V gene data show CDR1 as MNHEY and CDR2 as SMNVEV (reference sequence). The CDR3 region has the DNA TGTGCCAGCAGAGAGCAAGAGACCCAGTACTTC. Amino acid sequence: CASREQETQYF.

The chain combines TRBV2 with TRBJ1-4, with D tentatively TRBD1 (6 bases). The CDR3 loop spans 14 amino acids. Trimming cost V 7 bases and J 1 base, with 10 bases left between them. Germline V lookup: CDR1 SNHLY, CDR2 FYNNEI. CDR3 sequence: CASTTQGTNEKLFF. The CDR3 DNA sequence: TGTGCCAGCACGACACAGGGAACTAATGAAAAACTGTTTTTT.

The gene calls are TRBV3-1 (or the pseudogene TRBV3-2) and TRBJ1-6; TRBD1 aligns across 7 bases. The CDR3 is made up of 17 amino acids. V lost 0 bases to trimming and J lost 10 bases; unmatched junction nucleotides: 12. CDR1 and CDR2 from the germline V gene are LGHDT and YNNKEL (reference sequence). The CDR3 DNA reads as TGTGCCAGCAGCCAAGAGCCCGGACAGGCCGGATACTCACCCCTCCACTTT. Translation gives CASSQEPGQAGYSPLHF.

CDR3 DNA: TGTGCCAGCAGCAAAGAGGGGGAAACAGGGGGCCCCCCCCCGAACACTGAAGCTTTCTTT. Residues: CASSKEGETGGPPPNTEAFF. The chain employs TRBV21-1 and TRBJ1-1; TRBD1 is the table's D call and was not checked against the DNA. TRBV21-1 is flagged as a pseudogene. The CDR3 has 20 amino acids.

This sequence joins TRBV19 and TRBJ1-5; 8 bases match TRBD1. The CDR3 contains 18 residues. The germline CDR1 and CDR2 sequences are LNHDA and SQIVND (reference sequence). The junction had 14 bases not matched to a gene; V was cut back by 3 bases and J by 4 bases. Here the CDR3 DNA reads TGTGCCAGTAGTATGTTGGACAGGGCAGGGACAAGGAATCAGCCCCAGCATTTT. Translating gives CASSMLDRAGTRNQPQHF.

CDR3 amino acids: CASSDRFNQPQHF. For the CDR3, the DNA is TGTGCCAGCAGCGACAGGTTCAATCAGCCCCAGCATTTT. This chain connects TRBV2 to TRBJ1-5, with D maybe TRBD1 (6 bases). The CDR3 consists of 13 residues. V dropped 6 bases and J dropped 3 bases, with 9 bases sitting between them. CDR1 is SNHLY, CDR2 FYNNEI, per germline.

V and J are TRBV7-7 and TRBJ1-3, with a weak D call TRBD1 (5 bases). This CDR3 has 14 residues. Trimming cost V 5 bases and J 0 bases, with 8 bases left between them. The germline gives CDR1 SSHAT, CDR2 FNYEAQ (reference sequence). CDR3 protein: CASSPDSSGNTIYF. DNA for the CDR3: TGTGCCAGCAGCCCAGACAGCTCTGGAAACACCATATATTTT.

The chain is built from TRBV28 and TRBJ1-4, with 8 bases that match TRBD1. Germline V gives CDR1 MDHEN, CDR2 SYDVKM. The CDR3 loop spans 14 amino acids. The V gene end was trimmed by 5 bases and the J gene end by 9 bases; junction bases not matched to a gene: 8. This CDR3 reads CASSGGTGEQKLFF. The CDR3 nucleotides are TGTGCCAGCAGTGGTGGGACAGGAGAGCAAAAACTGTTTTTT.

This clone was recorded once. The rearrangement links TRBV9 to TRBJ1-1, with no clear D. Trimming shortened V by 0 bases and J by 5 bases, and 14 bases separated the two germline ends. Germline V lookup: CDR1 SGDLS, CDR2 YYNGEE. The CDR3 is made up of 15 amino acids. CDR3 protein: CASSVAPGVDTEAFF. CDR3 nucleotide sequence: TGTGCCAGCAGCGTAGCCCCCGGGGTTGATACTGAAGCTTTCTTT.

The gene calls are TRBV11-1 and TRBJ1-1; D not certain. Trimming took off 5 bases at V and 1 base at J, with 8 bases between the two ends. The germline gives CDR1 SGHAT, CDR2 FQDESV (reference sequence). The CDR3 totals 13 residues. The DNA of the CDR3 is TGTGCCAGCAGCAAAGACTGGAACACTGAAGCTTTCTTT. As protein: CASSKDWNTEAFF.

The chain links TRBV2 to TRBJ1-1; maybe TRBD1 (5 bases). CDR1 and CDR2 (germline): SNHLY, FYNNEI. Trimming took off 6 bases at V and 5 bases at J, with 13 bases between the two ends. The CDR3 is 13 residues long. CDR3 residues: CASRSDGGTEAFF. In nucleotides, the CDR3 is TGTGCCAGCAGGTCGGACGGGGGGACTGAAGCTTTCTTT.

The V call is TRBV9, the J call TRBJ1-1; D not certain. V lost 4 bases and J lost 1, with 8 bases in between. The germline gives CDR1 SGDLS, CDR2 YYNGEE. The CDR3 is made up of 13 amino acids. CDR3 residues: CASSQSQNTEAFF. CDR3 DNA sequence: TGTGCCAGCAGCCAATCCCAGAACACTGAAGCTTTCTTT. The whole variable domain, filled in from reference TRBV9 and TRBJ1-1, reads DSGVTQTPKHLITATGQRVTLRCSPRSGDLSVYWYQQSLDQGLQFLIQYYNGEERAKGNILERFSAQQFPDLHSELNLSSLELGDSALYFCASSQSQNTEAFFGQGTRLTVV.

About this clone: Other nucleotide sequences from this sample produce the same CDR3. V and J are TRBV6-5 and TRBJ2-7; 7 positions match TRBD1. The CDR3 is 15 amino acids. The trim removed 0 bases at V and 1 base at J, leaving 3 bases unmatched. Germline V CDR1 and CDR2: MNHEY, SVGAGI. The CDR3, as DNA: TGTGCCAGCAGTTACTCGAACAGGGGATCCTACGAGCAGTACTTC. This translates into CASSYSNRGSYEQYF.

The V and J genes are TRBV13 and TRBJ2-5; 8 bases fit TRBD2. Germline-derived CDR1 and CDR2 are PRHDT and FYEKMQ (reference sequence). V shed 5 bases, J shed 1 base, and the junction held 9 bases outside the gene matches. CDR3 length: 16 residues. CDR3 loop: CASSENPGTSQETQYF. The CDR3 coding sequence is TGTGCCAGCAGCGAGAACCCAGGGACTAGCCAAGAGACCCAGTACTTC.